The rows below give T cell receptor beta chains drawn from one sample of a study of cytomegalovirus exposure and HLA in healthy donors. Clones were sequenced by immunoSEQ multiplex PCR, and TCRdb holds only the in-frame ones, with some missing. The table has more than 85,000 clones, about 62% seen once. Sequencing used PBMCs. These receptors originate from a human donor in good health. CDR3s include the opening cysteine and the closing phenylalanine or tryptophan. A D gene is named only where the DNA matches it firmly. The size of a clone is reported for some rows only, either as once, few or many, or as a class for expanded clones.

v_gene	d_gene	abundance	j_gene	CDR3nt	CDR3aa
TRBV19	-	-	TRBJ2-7	TGTGCCAGTAGTGCCGCAGGGGCGGGCTACGAGCAGTACTTC	CASSAAGAGYEQYF
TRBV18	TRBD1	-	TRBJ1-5	TGTGCCAGCTCGGGACAGGGACATAGGAATCAGCCCCAGCATTTT	CASSGQGHRNQPQHF
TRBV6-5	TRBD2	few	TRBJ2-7	TGTGCCAGCAGTTATGGGCCTAGCGGGAGCTACGAGCAGTACTTC	CASSYGPSGSYEQYF
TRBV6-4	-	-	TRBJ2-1	TGTGCCAGCAGTGAACGATCGACAGCCAGGAGTGAGCAGTTCTTC	CASSERSTARSEQFF
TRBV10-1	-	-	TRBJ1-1	TGCGCCAGCAGTGATGGTTCGGATCGGGCTGAAGCTTTCTTT	CASSDGSDRAEAFF
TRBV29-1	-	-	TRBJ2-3	TGCAGCGTTGCGGGGAGCATCACAGATACGCAGTATTTT	CSVAGSITDTQYF
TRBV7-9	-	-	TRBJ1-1	TGTGCCAGCAGCTTAGGCCAGGAAGCTTTCTTT	CASSLGQEAFF
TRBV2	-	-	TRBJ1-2	TGTGCCAGCAGTGAAAAAAACAGGGAAAGGAGGGGCTACACCTTC	CASSEKNRERRGYTF
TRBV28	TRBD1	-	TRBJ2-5	TGTGCCAGCCGAGGTCGACAGGGGCTCCAAGAGACCCAGTACTTC	CASRGRQGLQETQYF
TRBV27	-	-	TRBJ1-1	TGTGCCAGCAGGTTGGGGCCGAGGAACACTGAAGCTTTCTTT	CASRLGPRNTEAFF
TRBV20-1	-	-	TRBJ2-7	TGCAGTGCTAGAGATGTCCGTGAGCAGTACTTC	CSARDVREQYF
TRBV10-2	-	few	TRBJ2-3	TGCGCCAGCAGTGAGCCTGGACTGTTCGATACGCAGTATTTT	CASSEPGLFDTQYF
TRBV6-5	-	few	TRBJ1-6	TGTGCCAGCAGTATACAGGGAGGGGATTCACCCCTCCACTTT	CASSIQGGDSPLHF
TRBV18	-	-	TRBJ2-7	TGTGCCAGCTCAGCTACCGGGGACTACGAGCAGTACTTC	CASSATGDYEQYF
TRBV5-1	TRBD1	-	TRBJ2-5	TGCGCCAGCAGCTTGGGAGACAGGGGGCGCCAAGAGACCCAGTACTTC	CASSLGDRGRQETQYF
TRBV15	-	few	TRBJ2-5	TGTGCCACCAGCAGAGACCATATAGCGGACCAAGAGACCCAGTACTTC	CATSRDHIADQETQYF
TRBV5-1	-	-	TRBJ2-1	TGCGCCAGCAGCTTGGTAGATGATGAGCAGTTCTTC	CASSLVDDEQFF
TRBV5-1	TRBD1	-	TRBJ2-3	TGCGCCAGCAGCAGGGGGGACAGGGGAGGAACAGATACGCAGTATTTT	CASSRGDRGGTDTQYF
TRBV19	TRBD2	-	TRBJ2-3	TGTGCCAGTAGTGTATTGGGACTAGCGTCACGGAGCACAGATACGCAGTATTTT	CASSVLGLASRSTDTQYF
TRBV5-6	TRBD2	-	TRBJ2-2	TGTGCCAGCAGCTCATACCTAGCGGGAGTTGATGGGGAGCTGTTTTTT	CASSSYLAGVDGELFF
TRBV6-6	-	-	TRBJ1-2	TGTGCCAGCAGTTACGGGCAGGGCCTGTCGGGCTACACCTTC	CASSYGQGLSGYTF
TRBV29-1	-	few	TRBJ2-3	TGCAGCGTTGAAAGGGCTGCGGGAACGAACACAGATACGCAGTATTTT	CSVERAAGTNTDTQYF
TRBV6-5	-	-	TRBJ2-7	TGTGCCAGCAGTTACTCGGCCGAGCACTACGAGCAGTACTTC	CASSYSAEHYEQYF
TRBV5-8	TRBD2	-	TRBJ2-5	TGTGCCAGCAGCCCGGCGTTCATTCTGGCGGGGGGGCAAGAGACCCAGTACTTC	CASSPAFILAGGQETQYF
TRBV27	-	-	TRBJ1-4	TGTGCCAGCACGGACACCGGTTCTTTGAGTGAAAAACTGTTTTTT	CASTDTGSLSEKLFF
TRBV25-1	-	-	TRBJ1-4	TGTGCCAGCAGTGAAGCAACAGTCGGGGTCAATGAAAAACTGTTTTTT	CASSEATVGVNEKLFF
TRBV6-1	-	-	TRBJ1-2	TGTGCCAGCAGTGAAGGAGTCAGGGTCTATGGCTACACCTTC	CASSEGVRVYGYTF
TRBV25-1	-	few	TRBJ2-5	TGTGCCAGCAGTCATAGCCAAGAGACCCAGTACTTC	CASSHSQETQYF
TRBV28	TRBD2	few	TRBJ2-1	TGTGCCAGCAGTTCCGGCCATAGCGGGATCTCCTACAATGAGCAGTTCTTC	CASSSGHSGISYNEQFF
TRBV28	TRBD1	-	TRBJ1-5	TGTGCCAGCAGTATATCCAGGGGGACTCAGCCCCAGCATTTT	CASSISRGTQPQHF
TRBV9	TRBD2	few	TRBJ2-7	TGTGCCAGCAGCGTAGCGAGCGGGAGTACCTACGAGCAGTACTTC	CASSVASGSTYEQYF
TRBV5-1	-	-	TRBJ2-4	TGCGCCAGCAGCTTGGCCGTGGTCAGTTCTAAGGCGGACATTCAGTACTTC	CASSLAVVSSKADIQYF
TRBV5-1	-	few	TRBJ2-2	TGCGCCAGCAGCTTGTTGGGGCGGGGACTGAACACCGGGGAGCTGTTTTTT	CASSLLGRGLNTGELFF
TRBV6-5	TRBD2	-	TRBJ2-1	TGTGCCAGCAGATTGCTAGCGGGAGGGCCCCATGAGCAGTTCTTC	CASRLLAGGPHEQFF
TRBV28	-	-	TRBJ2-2	TGTGCCAGCAGTTTCTTGACCGGGGAGCTGTTTTTT	CASSFLTGELFF
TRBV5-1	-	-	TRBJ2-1	TGCGCCAGCAGCTTGGAAGACTTCGCCTACAATGAGCAGTTCTTC	CASSLEDFAYNEQFF
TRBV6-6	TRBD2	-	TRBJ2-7	TGTGCCAGCAACCCCGGGACTAGTCGGAAGCAGTACTTC	CASNPGTSRKQYF
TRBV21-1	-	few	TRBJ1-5	TGTGCCAGCAGCAAAGTGCCGGGTTATAGCAATCAGCCCCAGCATTTT	CASSKVPGYSNQPQHF
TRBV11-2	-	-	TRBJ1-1	TGTGCCAGCAGCTTAACAGGAGCTTACACTGAAGCTTTCTTT	CASSLTGAYTEAFF
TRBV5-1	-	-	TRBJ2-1	TGCGCCAGCAGCTTGGGCGGGGAATACAATGAGCAGTTCTTC	CASSLGGEYNEQFF